The subject of this entry is one TCR beta chain. This CDR3 spans 13 amino acids. CDR1 and CDR2 from the germline V gene are SGHRS and YFSETQ. V gave up 4 bases and J gave up 2 bases, with 10 bases separating them. The sample is drawn from a study of control samples from healthy donors and cancer patients. Assay: immunoSEQ multiplex PCR; the TCRdb copy retains only in-frame clones and omits some. The sample has about 85,000 clones, 90% seen once; the top ten hold over 3%. Specimen: blood. This clonotype was sampled from a woman aged 18-29 years in good health. The chain joins TRBV5-1 to TRBJ2-7; D remains ambiguous. Here the CDR3 reads CASSQDRPYEQYF. CDR3 coding DNA: TGCGCCAGCAGCCAAGACCGGCCCTACGAGCAGTACTTC.